These 32 T cell receptor beta chains share one sample of origin, sequenced in a study of shared clonotypes between healthy human individuals. Here immunoSEQ multiplex PCR was the method, and the copy in TCRdb shows in-frame clones only, minus some. The table shows about 2 million clones, with roughly 95% occurring only once. Sequencing was performed on naive CD4+ T cells sorted from blood. The subset here: CD45RA+ positively selected. These receptors came from a man aged 18 to 30 in good health.

This chain joins TRBV5-4 and TRBJ2-1; 11 bases agree with TRBD1. The CDR3 is made up of 17 amino acids. The V gene's germline CDR1 is SGHNT and CDR2 YYREEE (reference sequence). V shed 4 bases, J shed 8 bases, and the junction held 14 bases outside the gene matches. The CDR3 protein is CASSQPKDRGLRDEQFF. The CDR3 DNA reads as TGTGCCAGCAGCCAACCTAAGGACAGGGGGCTTCGCGATGAGCAGTTCTTC.

This clone was counted many times. V usage is TRBV9 and J usage is TRBJ1-1; the match to TRBD1 covers 8 bases. The CDR3 runs 14 residues. J gave up 4 bases and V 7 bases, and 9 bases lay outside the gene matches. The germline V gene has CDR1 SGDLS and CDR2 YYNGEE. CDR3 protein: CASELGTGGTEAFF. CDR3 DNA sequence: TGTGCCAGCGAGCTTGGAACAGGGGGCACTGAAGCTTTCTTT.

CDR3 in DNA: TGTGCCATCAGTTCTCCTAGCGGGGGCCAAGAGACCCAGTACTTC. It yields the protein CAISSPSGGQETQYF. V is TRBV10-3 and J is TRBJ2-5; TRBD2 agrees at 10 bases. Germline lookup yields CDR1 ENHRY and CDR2 SYGVKD. The CDR3 runs to 15 residues. Trimming removed 5 bases from V and 1 base from J; junction bases left unmatched: 4.

The V and J genes are TRBV28 and TRBJ2-7; perhaps TRBD2 as D (6 bases). Per the germline V gene, CDR1 is MDHEN and CDR2 is SYDVKM. The length of the CDR3 is 15 residues. The germline V and J ends were trimmed by 6 bases and 2 bases, with 17 bases remaining between them. In DNA, the CDR3 is TGTGCCAGCAGCAAAAGCGGGTCCCCCCCCTACGAGCAGTACTTC. It is translated as CASSKSGSPPYEQYF.

The rearrangement links TRBV4-3 to TRBJ2-1; D is perhaps TRBD2 (5 bases). Germline values: CDR1 LGHNA, CDR2 YSLEER. The length of the CDR3 is 14 residues. The V end lost 0 bases, the J end lost 9 bases, and 12 bases lay between the germline ends. The DNA for the CDR3 is TGCGCCAGCAGCCAAGAATACGCGAGGGTTGAGCAGTTCTTC. Its protein is CASSQEYARVEQFF.

The genes are TRBV30 and TRBJ1-2, with D maybe TRBD1 (5 bases). The CDR3 runs 16 residues. Germline V CDR1 and CDR2: GTSNPN, SVGIG (reference sequence). V gave up 2 bases and J gave up 0 bases, with 16 bases separating them. CDR3 in amino acids: CAWSFRGTEANYGYTF. CDR3 sequence (DNA): TGTGCCTGGAGTTTCCGAGGGACTGAAGCTAACTATGGCTACACCTTC.

The rearrangement uses TRBV29-1 and TRBJ1-1; D remains ambiguous. The germline V and J ends were trimmed by 7 bases and 7 bases, with 10 bases remaining between them. The CDR3 extends over 10 amino acids. Germline values: CDR1 SQVTM, CDR2 ANQGSEA. In DNA, the CDR3 is TGCAGCGGCCTGACCAGTGAAGCTTTCTTT. Encoded protein: CSGLTSEAFF. Drawing the rest from reference TRBV29-1 and TRBJ1-1, the complete variable domain is SAVISQKPSRDICQRGTSLTIQCQVDSQVTMMFWYRQQPGQSLTLIATANQGSEATYESGFVIDKFPISRPNLTFSTLTVSNMSPEDSSIYLCSGLTSEAFFGQGTRLTVV.

V gene TRBV7-9 combines with J gene TRBJ2-1, with no clear D. This CDR3 has 13 amino acids. Germline V gene lookup returns CDR1 SEHNR and CDR2 FQNEAQ (reference sequence). Trimming left V 3 bases short and J 3 bases short, with 6 bases between. The CDR3 sequence: CASSLISYNEQFF. The CDR3 nucleotides are TGTGCCAGCAGCTTGATTAGCTACAATGAGCAGTTCTTC.

This chain joins TRBV1 and TRBJ1-4; the table's D call, TRBD1, was not checked against the DNA. TRBV1 represents a pseudogene. The CDR3 spans 17 residues. DNA of the CDR3: TGCACCAGCAGCCAACAACGCGGGACAGCCTTTAATGAAAAACTGTTTTTT. Its protein product is CTSSQQRGTAFNEKLFF.

The chain employs TRBV27 and TRBJ2-5; a weak D match, TRBD1 (6 bases). Germline CDR1 MNHEY, CDR2 SMNVEV (reference sequence). The CDR3 length is 14 residues. V dropped 4 bases and J dropped 2 bases, with 11 bases sitting between them. In nucleotides, the CDR3 is TGTGCCAGCAGTTCCGGACAGACTCAAGAGACCCAGTACTTC. Protein: CASSSGQTQETQYF.

This sequence joins TRBV6-1 and TRBJ2-7; TRBD1 aligns across 8 bases. The CDR3 consists of 15 residues. V lost 4 bases to trimming and J lost 0 bases; unmatched junction nucleotides: 5. Germline assignment: CDR1 MNHNS and CDR2 SASEGT. The CDR3, as DNA: TGTGCCAGCAGTGCCCGGGACAGGAGCTCCTACGAGCAGTACTTC. This encodes CASSARDRSSYEQYF.

The chain couples TRBV6-5 to TRBJ2-5; TRBD1 agrees at 7 bases. V lost 0 bases and J lost 8; bases outside the gene matches: 6. The CDR3 is 14 residues long. CDR1 and CDR2 (germline): MNHEY, SVGAGI. The CDR3 loop reads CASSYSLQGYTQYF. CDR3 nucleotides: TGTGCCAGCAGTTACTCCCTACAGGGGTATACCCAGTACTTC.

This chain connects TRBV4-1 to TRBJ2-7, with a possible D match to TRBD1 (5 bases). Trimming left V 9 bases short and J 6 bases short, with 21 bases between. Looked up from germline, CDR1 is MGHRA and CDR2 is YSYEKL. CDR3 length equals 14 residues. The CDR3 sequence is CASGRVLGPGEQYF. The CDR3 region has the DNA TGCGCCAGTGGCAGGGTACTCGGACCGGGCGAGCAGTACTTC.

The chain carries TRBV2 and TRBJ2-1, with D possibly being TRBD1 (5 bases). The CDR3 is 13 amino acids. CDR1 and CDR2 (germline): SNHLY, FYNNEI. V was clipped by 2 bases and J by 3 bases, with 5 bases between them. This CDR3 reads CASSERGYNEQFF. The CDR3 DNA sequence: TGTGCCAGCAGTGAAAGGGGCTACAATGAGCAGTTCTTC.

The J gene is TRBJ2-5, the V gene TRBV28, with D perhaps given as TRBD1 or TRBD2 (6 bases each). This CDR3 has 16 amino acids. The germline V and J ends were trimmed by 1 base and 2 bases, with 14 bases remaining between them. Per germline, CDR1 MDHEN and CDR2 SYDVKM. CDR3 sequence: CASSLYRGALQETQYF. CDR3 coding DNA: TGTGCCAGCAGTTTATATAGGGGGGCACTTCAAGAGACCCAGTACTTC.

This clone was detected only once. CDR3 sequence reads: CASGQGFGEQYF. DNA for the CDR3: TGCGCCAGCGGACAGGGTTTTGGGGAGCAGTACTTC. The V call is TRBV5-1, the J call TRBJ2-7; 8 bases agree with TRBD1. Germline CDR1 and CDR2: SGHRS and YFSETQ. V lost 7 bases and J lost 7; bases outside the gene matches: 7. The CDR3 length is 12 residues.

The gene calls are TRBV6-1 and TRBJ2-4; the D is unclear. Germline values: CDR1 MNHNS, CDR2 SASEGT. This CDR3 comprises 15 residues. Deletions cut 0 bases from V and 8 bases from J, with 14 bases between. CDR3 amino acids: CASSEALLPGDIQYF. CDR3 in DNA: TGTGCCAGCAGTGAAGCGCTACTCCCGGGCGACATTCAGTACTTC.

This chain connects TRBV7-2 to TRBJ2-1; perhaps TRBD2 as D (6 bases). This CDR3 has 18 amino acids. The V and J ends lost 1 base and 0 bases respectively, with 16 bases between them. Germline lookup yields CDR1 SGHTA and CDR2 FQGNSA. The CDR3 loop is CASSLGVGGRPSYNEQFF. The DNA for the CDR3 is TGTGCCAGCAGCTTAGGGGTGGGAGGCCGCCCCTCCTACAATGAGCAGTTCTTC.

This chain joins TRBV10-3 and TRBJ1-6; possibly TRBD1 for D (5 bases). Germline CDR1 ENHRY, CDR2 SYGVKD. CDR3 length: 14 amino acids. With 4 bases removed from V and 9 bases from J, the gap between germline ends came to 13 bases. The CDR3 loop is CAISAGGAISPLHF. Here the CDR3 DNA reads TGTGCCATCAGTGCTGGAGGGGCGATTTCACCCCTCCACTTT.

The gene calls are TRBV15 and TRBJ1-1; D is uncertain. This CDR3 spans 16 amino acids. In germline, CDR1 is LNHNV, CDR2 YYDKDF (reference sequence). V shed 0 bases and J shed 1 base, with 12 bases lying between them. This chain's CDR3 is CATSRDWNAGNTEAFF. Written as DNA, the CDR3 is TGTGCCACCAGCAGAGATTGGAACGCAGGGAACACTGAAGCTTTCTTT.

This chain uses TRBV7-9 with TRBJ1-4; 7 nucleotides match TRBD1. The CDR3 is 15 residues long. Germline-derived CDR1 and CDR2 are SEHNR and FQNEAQ (reference sequence). Germline trimming cut 10 bases from V and 0 bases from J; bases unmatched to any gene: 8. In nucleotides, the CDR3 is TGTGCCACCGCCGACAGGGCCCCAACTAATGAAAAACTGTTTTTT. Residues: CATADRAPTNEKLFF.

The chain employs TRBV6-1 and TRBJ1-5, with a tentative D call TRBD1 (5 bases). V lost 8 bases, J lost 1 base, and 15 bases lay in between. From germline, CDR1 is MNHNS and CDR2 SASEGT. The CDR3 is made up of 15 amino acids. The CDR3 coding sequence is TGTGCCAGCGGTTCGGGGACTAGGAGCAATCAGCCCCAGCATTTT. This gives the protein CASGSGTRSNQPQHF.

This chain links TRBV10-3 with TRBJ2-5; D is uncertain. The CDR3 totals 14 residues. Germline CDR1 reads ENHRY; CDR2 reads SYGVKD. V dropped 0 bases and J dropped 1 base, with 6 bases sitting between them. The CDR3 reads CAISESDAQETQYF. As DNA, the CDR3 is TGTGCCATCAGTGAGTCAGATGCCCAAGAGACCCAGTACTTC.

This chain uses TRBV10-3 with TRBJ1-5; no reliable D call. CDR1 ENHRY and CDR2 SYGVKD come from the germline V gene. V was cut by 6 bases and J by 5 bases, with 14 bases left in between. CDR3 length equals 14 residues. CDR3 nucleotides: TGTGCCATCAGGGGTGGCAAAGACGATCAGCCCCAGCATTTT. Translating it yields CAIRGGKDDQPQHF.

This sequence joins TRBV6-6 and TRBJ1-1, with D unclear. Germline-derived CDR1 and CDR2 are MNHNY and SVGAGI (reference sequence). V gave up 4 bases and J gave up 5 bases, with 11 bases separating them. This CDR3 is 13 amino acids long. The CDR3 DNA reads as TGTGCCAGCAGTTCGCCTGCGGGGACTGAAGCTTTCTTT. Its protein product is CASSSPAGTEAFF.

Points on this clone: Other DNA sequences from this sample encode an identical CDR3 as well. V usage is TRBV18 and J usage is TRBJ2-3; 9 positions agree with TRBD1. The CDR3 sequence is 15 residues long. CDR1 is KGHSH and CDR2 is LQKENI in the germline V gene. J lost 3 bases, V lost 6 bases, and 7 bases had no gene match. The CDR3 sequence is CASSPGQGRTDTQYF. The CDR3 DNA reads as TGTGCCAGCTCCCCAGGACAGGGGAGGACAGATACGCAGTATTTT.

The V gene is TRBV6-5, the J gene TRBJ1-1; possible D gene TRBD1, 6 bases. The CDR3 is made up of 16 amino acids. V dropped 0 bases and J dropped 0 bases, with 11 bases sitting between them. The germline gives CDR1 MNHEY, CDR2 SVGAGI. As DNA, the CDR3 is TGTGCCAGCAGTTACTCTACCGGACAGATGAACACTGAAGCTTTCTTT. Its translation: CASSYSTGQMNTEAFF.

The chain combines TRBV12-2 with TRBJ1-2. TRBV12-2 constitutes a pseudogene. CDR3 length equals 14 residues. CDR3 protein: CASRLAPRSYGYTF. Here the CDR3 DNA reads TGTGCAAGTCGCTTAGCGCCTCGGTCCTATGGCTACACCTTC.

J is TRBJ2-2 and V is TRBV7-2; TRBD2 might be the D (6 bases). The germline CDR1 and CDR2 sequences are SGHTA and FQGNSA. The CDR3 runs to 14 residues. V lost 5 bases to trimming and J lost 9 bases, with 16 bases between them. For the CDR3, the DNA is TGTGCCAGCAGCAACCTCCTAGCGAGCAGGGAGCTGTTTTTT. This sequence encodes CASSNLLASRELFF.

The rearrangement links TRBV7-2 to TRBJ2-5; D remains unclear. The CDR3 spans 13 residues. From germline, CDR1 is SGHTA and CDR2 FQGNSA. The germline V and J ends were trimmed by 5 bases and 7 bases, with 14 bases remaining between them. CDR3 coding DNA: TGTGCCAGCAGCCCCTCGGGCCCGGGGACCCAGTACTTC. It codes for CASSPSGPGTQYF.

As regards this clone: The sample carries other DNA sequences with the same CDR3. The V call is TRBV7-9, the J call TRBJ2-3, with 7 bases identical to TRBD1. V lost 5 bases to trimming and J lost 1 base; unmatched junction nucleotides: 3. CDR3 length: 14 residues. CDR1 and CDR2 (germline): SEHNR, FQNEAQ (reference sequence). CDR3 region: CASSRDRGTDTQYF. DNA of the CDR3: TGTGCCAGCAGCCGCGACAGGGGCACAGATACGCAGTATTTT. Full variable domain (rest looked up from reference TRBV7-9 and TRBJ2-3): DTGVSQNPRHKITKRGQNVTFRCDPISEHNRLYWYRQTLGQGPEFLTYFQNEAQLEKSRLLSDRFSAERPKGSFSTLEIQRTEQGDSAMYLCASSRDRGTDTQYFGPGTRLTVL.

This clone was counted between two and nine times. The sample contains more than one DNA sequence encoding this CDR3. The V gene is TRBV6-5, the J gene TRBJ2-6, with unresolved D. The CDR3 spans 13 residues. Trimming removed 5 bases at V and 4 bases at J, with 6 bases between. CDR1 MNHEY and CDR2 SVGAGI come from the germline V gene. CDR3 loop: CASSGSGANVLTF. DNA for the CDR3: TGTGCCAGCAGTGGGTCGGGGGCCAACGTCCTGACTTTC.